This is a list of T cell receptor beta chains from one sample in a study of blood T cell repertoires in COVID-19. Generated by immunoSEQ multiplex PCR, the TCRdb table keeps only in-frame clones and is missing some. Found here are approximately 340,000 clones, just over 90% of them singletons; the top ten hold around 0.94%. Sequenced material: PBMCs or T cells enriched from blood (not recorded which). All receptors come from a woman between 40 and 50 years old who had been exposed to COVID-19. Both conserved end residues are part of each CDR3. A D gene is named only where the DNA matches it firmly. The size entry is marked missing in some rows and otherwise reads once, few, many or a size class.

d_call	v_call	j_call	clone_size	cdr3_aa	cdr3_nt
TRBD2	TRBV6-2/TRBV6-3	TRBJ2-2	-	CASSSRGTSGANTGELFF	TGTGCCAGCAGTTCCCGAGGGACTAGCGGCGCGAACACCGGGGAGCTGTTTTTT
TRBD1	TRBV12-5	TRBJ2-1	-	CASGGDRAEGEQFF	TGTGCTAGTGGGGGTGACAGGGCGGAAGGTGAGCAGTTCTTC
TRBD2	TRBV24-1	TRBJ2-3	-	CATSDWRGGPDTQYF	TGTGCCACCAGTGATTGGCGGGGGGGCCCAGATACGCAGTATTTT
TRBD2	TRBV29-1	TRBJ2-3	-	CSVAPRGGLGTDTQYF	TGCAGCGTGGCCCCCCGGGGGGGGCTCGGTACAGATACGCAGTATTTT
TRBD1	TRBV18	TRBJ1-1	once	CASSPLGTGMTEAFF	TGTGCCAGCTCGCCGCTTGGGACAGGGATGACTGAAGCTTTCTTT
TRBD2	TRBV2	TRBJ2-5	-	CASSSGTRKETQYF	TGTGCCAGCAGTTCCGGGACTAGGAAAGAGACCCAGTACTTC
TRBD1	TRBV7-9	TRBJ2-2	-	CASSDRDRGPGELFF	TGTGCCAGCAGCGACCGGGACAGGGGGCCCGGGGAGCTGTTTTTT
TRBD1	TRBV30	TRBJ1-3	once	CAWSVQGPWNTIYF	TGTGCCTGGAGTGTACAGGGGCCCTGGAACACCATATATTTT
TRBD1	TRBV7-9	TRBJ1-2	-	CASSLQTGQGDGYTF	TGTGCCAGCAGCTTGCAAACGGGACAGGGTGATGGCTACACCTTC
-	TRBV7-9	TRBJ2-3	-	CASSLAGLDTQYF	TGTGCCAGCAGCTTAGCGGGCCTAGATACGCAGTATTTT
TRBD1	TRBV4-1	TRBJ1-2	-	CASSQAAGGGSGYTF	TGCGCCAGCAGCCAAGCGGCAGGGGGTGGTAGTGGCTACACCTTC
-	TRBV11-3	TRBJ2-1	-	CASSPPDWSSYNEQFF	TGTGCCAGCAGCCCCCCAGACTGGAGCTCCTACAATGAGCAGTTCTTC
TRBD2	TRBV19	TRBJ2-1	-	CASSIAGGGSYNEQFF	TGTGCCAGTAGTATTGCTGGGGGGGGCTCCTACAATGAGCAGTTCTTC
TRBD1	TRBV19	TRBJ1-1	-	CASRDRGNTEAFF	TGTGCCAGTCGGGACAGGGGGAACACTGAAGCTTTCTTT
-	TRBV19	TRBJ2-5	few	CASSDQGQETQYF	TGTGCCAGTAGTGATCAGGGACAAGAGACCCAGTACTTC
-	TRBV24-1	TRBJ1-1	once	CATSDYRNTEAFF	TGTGCCACCAGTGATTACAGGAACACTGAAGCTTTCTTT
-	TRBV11-2	TRBJ1-1	once	CASSEGLNTEAFF	TGTGCCAGCAGCGAGGGCCTGAACACTGAAGCTTTCTTT
TRBD1	TRBV28	TRBJ2-7	-	CASSDRGGLYEQYF	TGTGCCAGCAGTGACAGGGGGGGGCTATACGAGCAGTACTTC
-	TRBV12-5	TRBJ1-2	-	CASGFAGQRETNYGYTF	TGTGCTAGTGGTTTTGCCGGACAGAGGGAAACGAACTATGGCTACACCTTC
TRBD2	TRBV27	TRBJ2-5	-	CASSLSRTSGNTQYF	TGTGCCAGCAGTTTATCACGAACTAGCGGTAATACCCAGTACTTC
TRBD2	TRBV9	TRBJ2-3	-	CASSLGLAGAGTDTQYF	TGTGCCAGCAGCCTGGGACTAGCGGGAGCGGGCACAGATACGCAGTATTTT
-	TRBV7-2	TRBJ1-1	-	CASSLVQGRTEAFF	TGTGCCAGCAGCTTAGTCCAGGGAAGAACTGAAGCTTTCTTT